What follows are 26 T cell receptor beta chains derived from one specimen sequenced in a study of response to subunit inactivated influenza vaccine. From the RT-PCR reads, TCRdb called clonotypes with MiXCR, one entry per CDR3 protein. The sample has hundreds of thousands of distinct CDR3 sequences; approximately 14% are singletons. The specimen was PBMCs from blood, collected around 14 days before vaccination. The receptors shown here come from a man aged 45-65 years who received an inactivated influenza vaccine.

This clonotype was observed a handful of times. The CDR3 sequence: CSVEFAEVEGSSYNEQFF. The CDR3 DNA reads TGCAGCGTTGAGTTTGCAGAGGTGGAAGGGAGCTCCTACAATGAGCAGTTCTTC. The chain employs TRBV29-1 and TRBJ2-1; D is possibly TRBD2 (5 bases). The CDR3 totals 18 residues. Germline-derived CDR1 and CDR2 are SQVTM and ANQGSEA. The V gene lost 3 bases and the J gene lost 0 bases, with 21 bases spanning the gap.

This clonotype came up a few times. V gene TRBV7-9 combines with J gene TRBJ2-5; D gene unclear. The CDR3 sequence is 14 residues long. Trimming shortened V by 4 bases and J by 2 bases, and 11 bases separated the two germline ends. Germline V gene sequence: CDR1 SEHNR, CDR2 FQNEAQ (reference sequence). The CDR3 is CASSSRLMQETQYF. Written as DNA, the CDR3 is TGTGCCAGCAGCTCTCGACTGATGCAAGAGACCCAGTACTTC.

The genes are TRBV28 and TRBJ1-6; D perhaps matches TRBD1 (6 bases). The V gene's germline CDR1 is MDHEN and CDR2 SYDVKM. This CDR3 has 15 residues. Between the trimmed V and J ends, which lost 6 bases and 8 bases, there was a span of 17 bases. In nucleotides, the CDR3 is TGTGCCAGCAGCGTCAGGGGTTTAAGGGATTCACCCCTCCACTTT. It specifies CASSVRGLRDSPLHF.

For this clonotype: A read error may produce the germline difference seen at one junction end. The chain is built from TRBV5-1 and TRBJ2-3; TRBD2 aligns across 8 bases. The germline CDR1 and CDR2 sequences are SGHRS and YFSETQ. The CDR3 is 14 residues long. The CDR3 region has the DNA TGCGCCAGCAGCTTCAGGACTAGCACAAATACGCAGTATTTT. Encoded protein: CASSFRTSTNTQYF.

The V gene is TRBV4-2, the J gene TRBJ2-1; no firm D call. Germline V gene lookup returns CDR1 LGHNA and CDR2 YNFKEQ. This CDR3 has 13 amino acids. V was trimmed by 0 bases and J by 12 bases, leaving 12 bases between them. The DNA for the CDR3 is TGTGCCAGCAGCCAAGATCCTAGAAAGGGGCAGTTCTTC. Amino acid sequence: CASSQDPRKGQFF.

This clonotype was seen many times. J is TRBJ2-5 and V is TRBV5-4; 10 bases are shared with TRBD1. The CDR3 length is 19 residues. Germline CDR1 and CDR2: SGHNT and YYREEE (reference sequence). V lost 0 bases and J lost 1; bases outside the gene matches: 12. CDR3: CASSLAETGGRPSQETQYF. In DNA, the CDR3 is TGTGCCAGCAGCTTGGCTGAGACAGGGGGCCGTCCCTCCCAAGAGACCCAGTACTTC. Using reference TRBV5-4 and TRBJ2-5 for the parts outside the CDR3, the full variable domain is ETGVTQSPTHLIKTRGQQVTLRCSSQSGHNTVSWYQQALGQGPQFIFQYYREEENGRGNFPPRFSGLQFPNYSSELNVNALELDDSALYLCASSLAETGGRPSQETQYFGPGTRLLVL.

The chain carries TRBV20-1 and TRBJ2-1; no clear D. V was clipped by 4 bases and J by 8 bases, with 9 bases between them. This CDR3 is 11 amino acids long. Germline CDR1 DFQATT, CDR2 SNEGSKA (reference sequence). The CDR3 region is CSANTLHEQFF. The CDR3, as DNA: TGCAGTGCTAACACGCTCCATGAGCAGTTCTTC.

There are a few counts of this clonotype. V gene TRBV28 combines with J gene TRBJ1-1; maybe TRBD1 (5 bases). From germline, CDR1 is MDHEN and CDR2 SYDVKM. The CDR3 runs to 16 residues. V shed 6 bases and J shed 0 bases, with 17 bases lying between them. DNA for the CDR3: TGTGCCAGCAGCCCGCCCCGGGGGAGGTTGAACACTGAAGCTTTCTTT. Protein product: CASSPPRGRLNTEAFF.

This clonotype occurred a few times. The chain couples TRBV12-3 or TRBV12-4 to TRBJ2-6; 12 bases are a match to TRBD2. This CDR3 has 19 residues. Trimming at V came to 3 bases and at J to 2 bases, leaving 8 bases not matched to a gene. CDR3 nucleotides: TGTGCCAGCAGTTTTGGTGTACTAGCGGGGGGCGCTGGGGCCAACGTCCTGACTTTC. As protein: CASSFGVLAGGAGANVLTF.

CDR3 DNA: TGTGCCAGCAGCCTACGGATTGGGGAGCAGTTCTTC. This codes for CASSLRIGEQFF. The J gene is TRBJ2-1, the V gene TRBV7-2; D is uncertain. The CDR3 has 12 residues. V shed 5 bases and J shed 10 bases, with 12 bases lying between them. The germline CDR1 and CDR2 sequences are SGHTA and FQGNSA.

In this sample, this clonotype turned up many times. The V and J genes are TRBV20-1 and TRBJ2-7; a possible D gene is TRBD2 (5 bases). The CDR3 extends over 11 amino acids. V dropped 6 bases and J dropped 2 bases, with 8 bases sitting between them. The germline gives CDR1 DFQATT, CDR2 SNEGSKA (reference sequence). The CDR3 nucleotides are TGCAGTGCCCCGGAGGCCTACGAGCAGTACTTC. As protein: CSAPEAYEQYF.

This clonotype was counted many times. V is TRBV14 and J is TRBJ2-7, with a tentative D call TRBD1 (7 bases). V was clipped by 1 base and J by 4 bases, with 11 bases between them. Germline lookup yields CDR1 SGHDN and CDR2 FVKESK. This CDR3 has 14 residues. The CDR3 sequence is CASSQGQGLYEQYF. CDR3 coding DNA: TGTGCCAGCAGCCAAGGACAGGGACTGTACGAGCAGTACTTC.

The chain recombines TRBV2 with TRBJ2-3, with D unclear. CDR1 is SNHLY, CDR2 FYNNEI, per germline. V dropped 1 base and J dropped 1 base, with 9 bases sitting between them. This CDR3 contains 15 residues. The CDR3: CASSEGGFRTDTQYF. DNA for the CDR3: TGTGCCAGCAGTGAAGGTGGCTTTCGCACAGATACGCAGTATTTT.

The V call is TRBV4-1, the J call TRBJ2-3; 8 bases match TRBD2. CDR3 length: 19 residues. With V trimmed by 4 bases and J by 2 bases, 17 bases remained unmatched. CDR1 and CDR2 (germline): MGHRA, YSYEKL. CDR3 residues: CASSPRASSGPGLTDTQYF. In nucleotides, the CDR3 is TGCGCCAGCAGCCCCCGGGCCTCTAGCGGGCCTGGCCTCACAGATACGCAGTATTTT.

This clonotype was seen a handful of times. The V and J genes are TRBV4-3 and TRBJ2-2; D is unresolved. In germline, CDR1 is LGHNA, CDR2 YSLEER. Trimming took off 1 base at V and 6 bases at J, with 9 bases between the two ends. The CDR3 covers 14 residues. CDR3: CASSQVGYPGELFF. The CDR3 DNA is TGCGCCAGCAGCCAAGTTGGGTACCCCGGGGAGCTGTTTTTT.

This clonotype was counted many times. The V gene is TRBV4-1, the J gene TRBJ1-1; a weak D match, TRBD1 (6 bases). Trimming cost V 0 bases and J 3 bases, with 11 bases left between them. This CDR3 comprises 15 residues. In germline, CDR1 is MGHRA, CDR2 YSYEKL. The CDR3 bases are TGCGCCAGCAGCCAAGACTCGGGGGCCGACACTGAAGCTTTCTTT. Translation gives CASSQDSGADTEAFF.

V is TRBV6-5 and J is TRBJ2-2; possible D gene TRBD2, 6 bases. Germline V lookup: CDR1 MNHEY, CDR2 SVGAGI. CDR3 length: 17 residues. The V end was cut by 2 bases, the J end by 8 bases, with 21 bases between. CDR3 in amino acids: CASSYDSIAVRSGELFF. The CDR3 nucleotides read TGTGCCAGCAGTTACGATTCAATAGCGGTCAGGTCGGGGGAGCTGTTTTTT.

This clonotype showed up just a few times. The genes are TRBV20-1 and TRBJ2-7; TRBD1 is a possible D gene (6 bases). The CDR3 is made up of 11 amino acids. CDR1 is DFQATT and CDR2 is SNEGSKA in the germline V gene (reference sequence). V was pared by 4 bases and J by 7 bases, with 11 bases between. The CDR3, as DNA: TGCAGTGCTAAACCAGGGGTAGAGCAGTACTTC. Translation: CSAKPGVEQYF.

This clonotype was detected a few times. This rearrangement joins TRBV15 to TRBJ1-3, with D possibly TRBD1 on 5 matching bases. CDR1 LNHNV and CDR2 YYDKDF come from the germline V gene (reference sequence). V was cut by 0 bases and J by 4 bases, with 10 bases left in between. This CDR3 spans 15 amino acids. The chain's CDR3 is CATSRDAGIGNTIYF. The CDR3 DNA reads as TGTGCCACCAGCAGAGATGCAGGGATAGGAAACACCATATATTTT.

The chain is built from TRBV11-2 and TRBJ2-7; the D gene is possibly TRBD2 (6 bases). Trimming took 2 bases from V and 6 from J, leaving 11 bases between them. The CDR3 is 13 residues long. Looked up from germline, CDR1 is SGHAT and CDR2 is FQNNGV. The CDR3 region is CASSLNEGLEQYF. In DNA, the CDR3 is TGTGCCAGCAGCTTAAATGAGGGACTCGAGCAGTACTTC.

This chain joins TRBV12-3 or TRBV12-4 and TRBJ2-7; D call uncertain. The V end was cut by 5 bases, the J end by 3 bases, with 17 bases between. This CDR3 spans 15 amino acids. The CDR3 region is CASSLSGPQVYEQYF. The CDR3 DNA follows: TGTGCCAGCAGTCTTTCCGGGCCCCAAGTCTACGAGCAGTACTTC.

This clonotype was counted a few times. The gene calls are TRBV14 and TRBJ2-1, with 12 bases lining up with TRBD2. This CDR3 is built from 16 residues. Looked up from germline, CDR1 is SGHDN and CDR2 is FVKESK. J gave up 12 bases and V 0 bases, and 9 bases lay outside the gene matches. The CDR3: CASSQEALAGGVRQFF. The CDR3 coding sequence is TGTGCCAGCAGCCAAGAGGCCCTAGCGGGAGGGGTCCGGCAGTTCTTC.

The CDR3 sequence: CASSLGPFGGEETDTQYF. DNA for the CDR3: TGTGCCAGCAGCTTAGGTCCTTTTGGCGGGGAGGAGACAGATACGCAGTATTTT. The J gene is TRBJ2-3, the V gene TRBV11-1, with D perhaps matching TRBD2 (6 bases). CDR3 length: 18 residues. The germline V gene encodes CDR1 SGHAT and CDR2 FQDESV (reference sequence). The V gene lost 1 base and the J gene lost 3 bases, with 20 bases spanning the gap.

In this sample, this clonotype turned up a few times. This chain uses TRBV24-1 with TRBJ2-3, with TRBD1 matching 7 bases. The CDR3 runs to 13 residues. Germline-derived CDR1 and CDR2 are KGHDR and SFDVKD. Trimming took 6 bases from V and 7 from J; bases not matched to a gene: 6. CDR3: CATSPPGQNTQYF. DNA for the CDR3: TGTGCCACCAGTCCACCGGGACAGAATACGCAGTATTTT.

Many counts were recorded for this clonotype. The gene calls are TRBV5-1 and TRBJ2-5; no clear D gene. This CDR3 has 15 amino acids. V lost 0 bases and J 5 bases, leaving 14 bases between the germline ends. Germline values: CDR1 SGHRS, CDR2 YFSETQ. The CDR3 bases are TGCGCCAGCAGCTTGGGTCGGGCAGACTCTGAGACCCAGTACTTC. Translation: CASSLGRADSETQYF.

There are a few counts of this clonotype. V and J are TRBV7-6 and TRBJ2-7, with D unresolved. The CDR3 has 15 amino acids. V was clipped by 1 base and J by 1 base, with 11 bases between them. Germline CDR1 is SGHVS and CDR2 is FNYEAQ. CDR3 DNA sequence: TGTGCCAGCAGCTTAGAGCCAGGTGGGTCCTACGAGCAGTACTTC. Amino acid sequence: CASSLEPGGSYEQYF.